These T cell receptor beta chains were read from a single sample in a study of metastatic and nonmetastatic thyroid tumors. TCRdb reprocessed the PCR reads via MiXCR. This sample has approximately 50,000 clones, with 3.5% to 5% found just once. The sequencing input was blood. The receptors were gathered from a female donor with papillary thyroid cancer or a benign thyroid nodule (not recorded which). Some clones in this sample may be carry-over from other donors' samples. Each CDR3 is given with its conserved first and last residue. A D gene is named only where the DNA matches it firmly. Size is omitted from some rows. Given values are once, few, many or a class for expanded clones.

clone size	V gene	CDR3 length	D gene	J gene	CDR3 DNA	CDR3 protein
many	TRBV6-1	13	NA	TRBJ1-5	TGTGCCAGCACCAAGGCTGGGAGTCAGCCCCAGCATTTT	CASTKAGSQPQHF
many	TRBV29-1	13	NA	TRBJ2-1	TGCAGCGTTGGGGGGGTAGTCCACAATGAGCAGTTCTTC	CSVGGVVHNEQFF
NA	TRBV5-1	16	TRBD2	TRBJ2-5	TGCGCCGGCAGCTTACCTAGCGGGAGGGTCCAAGAGACCGAGTACTTC	CAGSLPSGRVQETEYF
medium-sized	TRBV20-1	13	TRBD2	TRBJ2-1	TGCAGTGCCATAGCGGGAGGGGGCAATGAGCAGTTCTTC	CSAIAGGGNEQFF
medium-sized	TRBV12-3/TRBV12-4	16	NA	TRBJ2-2	TGTGCCAGCAGTTTGGTGCGGGGAGGAGGTAGGAGGGAGCTGTTTTTT	CASSLVRGGGRRELFF
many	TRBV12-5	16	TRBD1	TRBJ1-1	TGTGCTAGTGGTTTGGAGCAGGGGGCGGGGGTCACTGAAGCTTTCTTT	CASGLEQGAGVTEAFF
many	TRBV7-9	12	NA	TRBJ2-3	TGTGCCAGCAGCTTTTCGACAGATACGCAGTATTTT	CASSFSTDTQYF
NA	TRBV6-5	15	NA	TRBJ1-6	TGTGCCAGCAGTTACGGGACTAGCGGGGCTTCACCCCTCCACTTT	CASSYGTSGASPLHF
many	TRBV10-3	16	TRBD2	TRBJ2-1	TGTGCCATCAGGGGACTAGCGGGAGGGGCTGACAATGAGCAGTTCTTC	CAIRGLAGGADNEQFF
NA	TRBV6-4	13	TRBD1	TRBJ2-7	TGTGCCAGCAACCTTCGGACAGGCTACGAGCAGTACTTC	CASNLRTGYEQYF
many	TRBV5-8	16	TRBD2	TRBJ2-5	TGTGCCAGCAGCCCCGGATTTGCGGGAGGGCAAGAGACCCAGTACTTC	CASSPGFAGGQETQYF
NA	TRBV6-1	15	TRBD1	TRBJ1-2	TGTGCCAGCAGTGACTTCCGGGACAGCCGCTATGGCTACACCTTC	CASSDFRDSRYGYTF
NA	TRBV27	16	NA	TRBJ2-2	TGTGCCAGCAGTCTAAGGGGGACCTCGAACACCGGGGAGCTGTTTTTT	CASSLRGTSNTGELFF
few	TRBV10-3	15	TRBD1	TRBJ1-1	TGTGCCAGCAGTTTAACAGGGGGCGGGAACACTGAAGCTTTCTTT	CASSLTGGGNTEAFF
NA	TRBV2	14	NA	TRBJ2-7	TGTGCCAGCGGCGCCGGGACGAGGCTCTACGAGCAGTACTTC	CASGAGTRLYEQYF
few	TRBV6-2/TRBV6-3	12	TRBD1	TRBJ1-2	TGTGCCAGCAGTTTTGGGACAGGCCGCAAGACCTTC	CASSFGTGRKTF
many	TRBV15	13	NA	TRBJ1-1	TGTGCCACCAGCAGCCTCGGCAGGGGTTTAGCTTTCTTT	CATSSLGRGLAFF
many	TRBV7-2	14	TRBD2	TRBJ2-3	TGTGCCAGCAGCTTAGGCGGGAGAACAGATACGCAGTATTTT	CASSLGGRTDTQYF
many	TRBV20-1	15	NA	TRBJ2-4	TGCAGTGCTAGAGAGGACAGAATAGCCAAAAACATTCAGTACTTC	CSAREDRIAKNIQYF
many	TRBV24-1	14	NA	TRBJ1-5	TGTGCCACCTCCGCAGGCTTGAGTCATGAGCCCCAGCATTTT	CATSAGLSHEPQHF
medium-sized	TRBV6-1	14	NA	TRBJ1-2	TGTGCCAGCAGTGACAGAGACAGTAACTATGGCTACACCTTC	CASSDRDSNYGYTF
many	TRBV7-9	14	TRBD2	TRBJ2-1	TGTGCCAGCAGCGCCCTAGCGGGAGGTAATGAGCAGTTCTTC	CASSALAGGNEQFF
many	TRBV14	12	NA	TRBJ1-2	TGTGCCAGCAGCCAAGACAGGAGTGGCTACACCTTC	CASSQDRSGYTF
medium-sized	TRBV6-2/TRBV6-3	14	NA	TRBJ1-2	TGTGCCAGCAGTTTGAAGGGCTACCTCCATGGCTACACCTTC	CASSLKGYLHGYTF
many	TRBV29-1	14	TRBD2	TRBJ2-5	TGCAGCGTTGTTAGCGGGAGCATCCAAGAGACCCAGTACTTC	CSVVSGSIQETQYF
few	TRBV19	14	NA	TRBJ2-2	TGTGCCAGTCGAAGGATCCCGAACACCGGGGAGCTGTTTTTT	CASRRIPNTGELFF